These 8 T cell receptor beta chains share one sample of origin, sequenced in a study of blood T cells in healthy people across ages. A sample-barcoded 5' primer and a J-beta primer mix were used in a second PCR of roughly 6 to 11 cycles. One entry per CDR3 protein results from TCRdb running MiXCR on the 5' RACE reads. This table has 700,000 or so distinct CDR3 sequences, 20% to 25% appearing once. The sample comprised blood. The receptors here all came from a man in his sixties or seventies in good health.

The rearrangement joins TRBV2 to TRBJ2-1; D is undetermined. The end of the DNA aligns better with TRBJ2-7, so the J call may be wrong. The CDR3 runs 12 residues. Germline V gene data show CDR1 as SNHLY and CDR2 as FYNNEI. The CDR3 coding sequence is TGTGCCAGCAGTGCGCTCACCTACGAGCAGTACGTC. It encodes CASSALTYEQYV.

The chain joins TRBV5-1 to TRBJ2-1, with 11 positions matching TRBD2. Germline V CDR1 and CDR2: SGHRS, YFSETQ. The CDR3 extends over 18 amino acids. The ends lost 5 bases at V and 1 base at J; junction bases unmatched: 11. CDR3 DNA: TGCGCCAGCAGTTGGGCTAGCGGGGGGTCATCGTCCTACAATGAGCAGTTCTTC. Translation: CASSWASGGSSSYNEQFF.

The V call is TRBV20-1, the J call TRBJ1-5; weak D call: TRBD1 (5 bases). Trimming removed 1 base from V and 0 bases from J, with 10 bases in between. The CDR3 spans 15 residues. The V gene's germline CDR1 is DFQATT and CDR2 SNEGSKA (reference sequence). This CDR3 is CSARVQGNSNQPQHF. The CDR3 DNA follows: TGCAGTGCTAGAGTCCAGGGCAATAGCAATCAGCCCCAGCATTTT.

The CDR3 nucleotides are TGTGCCCGGTCGGGACACTATAGCACAGATACGCAGTATTTT. Its translation: CARSGHYSTDTQYF. The chain has TRBV30 and TRBJ2-3; D is perhaps TRBD1 (6 bases). The V and J ends lost 8 bases and 0 bases respectively, with 15 bases between them. This CDR3 contains 14 residues. CDR1 is GTSNPN, CDR2 SVGIG, per germline (reference sequence). Filled out from reference TRBV30 and TRBJ2-3, the complete variable domain reads SQTIHQWPATLVQPVGSPLSLECTVEGTSNPNLYWYRQAAGRGLQLLFYSVGIGQISSEVPQNLSASRPQDRQFILSSKKLLLSDSGFYLCARSGHYSTDTQYFGPGTRLTVL.

In this sample, this clonotype turned up a few times. The chain joins TRBV20-1 to TRBJ2-5, with 9 bases fitting TRBD1. The better agreement between TRBJ2-7 and the DNA end casts doubt on the J call. Per germline, CDR1 DFQATT and CDR2 SNEGSKA (reference sequence). This CDR3 has 11 residues. The CDR3 loop reads CSADRGYEQYF. The CDR3, as DNA: TGCAGTGCAGACAGGGGGTACGAGCAGTACTTC.

This clonotype came up once. The chain links TRBV5-1 to TRBJ1-4, with TRBD1 as a possible D gene (6 bases). Germline CDR1 reads SGHRS; CDR2 reads YFSETQ. The CDR3 runs 15 residues. V lost 0 bases to trimming and J lost 5 bases, with 11 bases between them. The CDR3 DNA is TGCGCCAGCAGCTTGGACGGGACAAGGAATGAAAAACTGTTTTTT. Translated, it gives CASSLDGTRNEKLFF. The full variable domain, in which reference TRBV5-1 and TRBJ1-4 provide the parts outside the CDR3, is KAGVTQTPRYLIKTRGQQVTLSCSPISGHRSVSWYQQTPGQGLQFLFEYFSETQRNKGNFPGRFSGRQFSNSRSEMNVSTLELGDSALYLCASSLDGTRNEKLFFGSGTQLSVL.

The chain joins TRBV5-1 to TRBJ1-2; D is unresolved. Deletions cut 1 base from V and 0 bases from J, with 7 bases between. The CDR3 totals 14 residues. Germline CDR1 is SGHRS and CDR2 is YFSETQ. CDR3: CASSLSWTNYGYTF. The CDR3 DNA follows: TGCGCCAGCAGCTTGTCATGGACTAACTATGGCTACACCTTC.

In this sample, this clonotype turned up a few times. This chain joins TRBV5-1 and TRBJ1-1; 7 bases agree with TRBD1. This CDR3 region has 15 residues. Germline assignment: CDR1 SGHRS and CDR2 YFSETQ. V lost 1 base to trimming and J lost 1 base; unmatched junction nucleotides: 4. The CDR3 sequence is CASSLTGVPNTEAFF. As DNA, the CDR3 is TGCGCCAGCAGCTTGACAGGGGTCCCGAACACTGAAGCTTTCTTT. Based on the CDR3 plus reference TRBV5-1 and TRBJ1-1, the full variable domain is KAGVTQTPRYLIKTRGQQVTLSCSPISGHRSVSWYQQTPGQGLQFLFEYFSETQRNKGNFPGRFSGRQFSNSRSEMNVSTLELGDSALYLCASSLTGVPNTEAFFGQGTRLTVV.